The entry below describes one TCR beta chain. Its antigen remains unidentified. The input lacks base qualities; no much larger clone sits a single base away. This entry comes from a study of T cell responses to AZD1222 COVID-19 vaccine listed by TCRdb under 2021. Looking at the study overall: TCR sequencing was performed for some 250 trial participants, of whom 200 to 220 were given two doses of AZD1222 and around 26 were given two doses of MenACWY control vaccine. Enrollment into the trials was organized by age into subgroups of 18-55, 56-69 and 70-plus years, and those subgroups contained about 150, 27 and 61 TCR-sequenced participants, respectively. Results the study describes overall, beyond this receptor: The vaccine-associated CD4 TCRs covered the entire spike protein, and the dominant responses fell in regions 160-218 and 743-854. A significant rise in spike-specific TCR breadth and depth was observed after two AZD1222 doses relative to day 0 and relative to MenACWY recipients. No day 14 peak-response samples were available, so repertoires were characterized only after the peak T cell response. Reportedly, close to half of the unique spike-specific TCRs recognized epitopes lying outside the regions that are mutated in the B.1.351 and B.1.1.7 variants. In the small 56-69-year group, the increase in depth fell short of significance, most likely because of low power. Most participants were white British and females outnumbered males, and the authors suggested that clonal diversity may have been underestimated. Conclusions about previously exposed vaccinees are limited because only six or seven AZD1222 recipients were SARS-CoV-2 seropositive at baseline.

The meaning of the sample's time point label: about 28 days (+/-7) after the second vaccine dose. The treatment or condition label of this sample denotes: meningococcal conjugate vaccine given as trial control. Vaccinee samples were obtained from the UK trials COV001 and COV002, which included a single-blind randomized controlled phase 2/3 trial of AZD1222 (ChAdOx1 nCoV-19) in healthy adults. For TCRbeta chain sequencing, PBMC samples were collected from trial participants at day 0 and at day 28 after the second dose. After removal of 5 bases from V and 7 bases from J, the junction retains 3 bases not matched to a gene. The CDR3 contains 11 residues, cysteine and phenylalanine counted. Just the 33-base CDR3 DNA is kept, in frame starting at base 1. As encoded in the germline V gene (reference sequence), CDR1 is GTSNPN while CDR2 is SVGIG. The CDR3 regions of human TCRbeta chains were subjected to immunosequencing. Per the original workflow: TCRs in the repertoires were matched against a reference library of SARS-CoV-2-specific TCRs that had been generated with the MIRA antigen-specificity platform. Breadth was defined as the fraction of unique TCRs that were SARS-CoV-2-associated. Depth was defined as the fraction of total T cells that were SARS-CoV-2-associated. Using the MIRA data, each spike-specific TCR was assigned both to the spike region to which the TCR was reactive and to a CD4 or CD8 class. Log10-transformed breadth and depth values were compared by one-way ANOVA with Sidak's multiple comparisons tests. As stored in TCRdb, this immuneACCESS dataset retains in-frame rearrangements with V and J assigned. A fraction of the clones does not appear; measured against another copy, unresolved V genes explain less than half of the discrepancy, and the remainder lacks a known reason. V, J and clone size are taken as reported in that table, and D and trimming were inferred from the DNA itself. The sample records 170,000 or so clones, 90% to 95% of which are singletons. The leading ten clones occupy around 1% of the sample.

The source material was peripheral blood, sampled 28 days after the second dose of the MenACWY control vaccine. Recombination linked TRBV30 to TRBJ2-5, and TRBD1 matches 8 of the central bases. The source is an adult who received the MenACWY meningococcal vaccine as a control. The nucleotides read TGTGCCTGGGGACAGGGTCCGACCCAGTACTTC. Translated, this is CAWGQGPTQYF.